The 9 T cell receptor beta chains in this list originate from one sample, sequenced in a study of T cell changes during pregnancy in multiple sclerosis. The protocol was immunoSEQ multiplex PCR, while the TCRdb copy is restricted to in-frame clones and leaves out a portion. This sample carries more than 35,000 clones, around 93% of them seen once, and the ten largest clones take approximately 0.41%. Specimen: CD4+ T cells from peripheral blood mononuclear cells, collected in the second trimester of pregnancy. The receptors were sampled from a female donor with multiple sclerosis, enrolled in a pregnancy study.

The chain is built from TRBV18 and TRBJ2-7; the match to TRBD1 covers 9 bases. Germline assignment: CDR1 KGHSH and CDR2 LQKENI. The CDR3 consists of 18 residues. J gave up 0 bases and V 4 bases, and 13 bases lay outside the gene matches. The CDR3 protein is CASSLIPGRDRASYEQYF. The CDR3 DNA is TGTGCCAGCTCACTGATACCGGGACGGGACAGGGCCTCCTACGAGCAGTACTTC.

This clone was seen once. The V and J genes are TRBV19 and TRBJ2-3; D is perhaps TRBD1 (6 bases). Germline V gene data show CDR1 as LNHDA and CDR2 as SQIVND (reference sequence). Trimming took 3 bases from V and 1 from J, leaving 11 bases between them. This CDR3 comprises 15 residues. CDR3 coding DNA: TGTGCCAGTAGTATTTCTTCAGGGGGCACAGATACGCAGTATTTT. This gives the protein CASSISSGGTDTQYF. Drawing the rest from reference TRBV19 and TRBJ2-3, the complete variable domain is DGGITQSPKYLFRKEGQNVTLSCEQNLNHDAMYWYRQDPGQGLRLIYYSQIVNDFQKGDIAEGYSVSREKKESFPLTVTSAQKNPTAFYLCASSISSGGTDTQYFGPGTRLTVL.

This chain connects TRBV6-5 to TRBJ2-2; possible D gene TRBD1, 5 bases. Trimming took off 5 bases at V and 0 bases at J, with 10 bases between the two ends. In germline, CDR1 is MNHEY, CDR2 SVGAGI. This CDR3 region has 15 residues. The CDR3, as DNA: TGTGCCAGCAGTCGGACACAGTCGAACACCGGGGAGCTGTTTTTT. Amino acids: CASSRTQSNTGELFF.

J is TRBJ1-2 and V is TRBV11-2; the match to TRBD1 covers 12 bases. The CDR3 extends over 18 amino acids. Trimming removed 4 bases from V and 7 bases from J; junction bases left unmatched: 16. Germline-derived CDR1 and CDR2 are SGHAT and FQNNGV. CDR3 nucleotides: TGTGCCAGCAGCTCCCATCAGGGACAGGGGGCGAAGTCATTTGGCTACACCTTC. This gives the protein CASSSHQGQGAKSFGYTF.

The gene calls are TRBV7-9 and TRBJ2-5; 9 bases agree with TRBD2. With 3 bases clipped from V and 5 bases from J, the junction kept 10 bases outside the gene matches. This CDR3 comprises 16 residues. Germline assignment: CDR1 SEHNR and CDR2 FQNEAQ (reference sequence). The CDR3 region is CASSFISGRPGETQYF. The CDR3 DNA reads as TGTGCCAGCAGCTTTATTAGCGGGAGACCCGGGGAGACCCAGTACTTC.

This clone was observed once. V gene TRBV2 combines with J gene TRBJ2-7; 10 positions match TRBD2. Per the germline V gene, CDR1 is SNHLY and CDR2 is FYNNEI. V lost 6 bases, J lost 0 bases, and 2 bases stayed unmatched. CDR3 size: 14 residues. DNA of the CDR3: TGTGCCAGCAGAACTAGCGGGATCTCCTACGAGCAGTACTTC. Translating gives CASRTSGISYEQYF.

The CDR3 DNA is TGTGCCAGCAGTTCAGGACAGGGGAGCTCCTACGAGCAGTACTTC. This sequence encodes CASSSGQGSSYEQYF. The chain couples TRBV27 to TRBJ2-7; 9 bases match TRBD1. V lost 4 bases to trimming and J lost 0 bases; unmatched junction nucleotides: 4. The CDR3 covers 15 residues. Germline CDR1 and CDR2: MNHEY and SMNVEV (reference sequence).

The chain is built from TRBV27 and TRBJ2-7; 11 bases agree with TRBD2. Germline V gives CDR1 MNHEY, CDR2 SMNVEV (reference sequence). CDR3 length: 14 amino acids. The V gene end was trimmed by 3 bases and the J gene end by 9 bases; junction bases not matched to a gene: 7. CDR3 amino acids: CASSFVAGGPGQYF. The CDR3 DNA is TGTGCCAGCAGTTTTGTAGCGGGAGGGCCGGGGCAGTACTTC.

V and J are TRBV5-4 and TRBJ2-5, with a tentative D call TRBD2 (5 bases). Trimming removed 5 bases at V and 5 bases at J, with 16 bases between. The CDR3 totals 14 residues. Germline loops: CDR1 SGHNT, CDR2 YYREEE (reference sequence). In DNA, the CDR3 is TGTGCCAGCAGAGAGCGGTCTTCGAGTGAGACCCAGTACTTC. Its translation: CASRERSSSETQYF.